The next 4 T cell receptor beta chains were all read from a single sample in a study of radiation and T cells in renal cell carcinoma. Time point meaning: baseline pretreatment blood. Noted treatment: 15 Gy SBRT to primary tumor, nephrectomy 4 weeks later. Some clones are missing from TCRdb's copy, which holds only in-frame ones; the method was immunoSEQ multiplex PCR. The sample gives roughly 150,000 clones, about nine tenths of which show up once; approximately 4% is in the top ten. Sequencing used blood, obtained from a patient whose treatment included radiotherapy and nephrectomy. The receptors shown here come from a woman aged 70 to 79 with renal cell carcinoma.

The CDR3 sequence is CAISELGNSYEQYF. CDR3 in DNA: TGTGCCATCAGTGAGTTGGGGAACTCCTACGAGCAGTACTTC. V is TRBV10-3 and J is TRBJ2-7; D uncertain. Trimming shortened V by 1 base and J by 0 bases, and 7 bases separated the two germline ends. Germline V lookup: CDR1 ENHRY, CDR2 SYGVKD. This CDR3 has 14 amino acids.

This sequence joins TRBV11-1 and TRBJ1-3; D is perhaps TRBD1 (6 bases). The CDR3 length is 15 residues. Trimming took 5 bases from V and 0 from J, leaving 11 bases between them. Looked up from germline, CDR1 is SGHAT and CDR2 is FQDESV (reference sequence). CDR3 sequence (DNA): TGTGCCAGCAGCGCCGACAGGTACTCTGGAAACACCATATATTTT. Amino acids: CASSADRYSGNTIYF.

The chain links TRBV19 to TRBJ1-4; D not resolved. Germline CDR1 is LNHDA and CDR2 is SQIVND (reference sequence). The CDR3 has 13 residues. Deletions cut 4 bases from V and 2 bases from J, with 5 bases between. The CDR3 loop reads CASSRITNEKLFF. As DNA, the CDR3 is TGTGCCAGTAGTAGGATCACTAATGAAAAACTGTTTTTT. Based on the CDR3 plus reference TRBV19 and TRBJ1-4, the full variable domain is DGGITQSPKYLFRKEGQNVTLSCEQNLNHDAMYWYRQDPGQGLRLIYYSQIVNDFQKGDIAEGYSVSREKKESFPLTVTSAQKNPTAFYLCASSRITNEKLFFGSGTQLSVL.

This chain links TRBV18 with TRBJ1-1, with a weak D call TRBD1 (5 bases). The CDR3 consists of 17 residues. Looked up from germline, CDR1 is KGHSH and CDR2 is LQKENI. V lost 1 base to trimming and J lost 0 bases, with 15 bases between them. CDR3 amino acids: CASSPQGFGSVNTEAFF. The CDR3 DNA reads TGTGCCAGCTCACCACAGGGGTTCGGTTCGGTGAACACTGAAGCTTTCTTT. The complete variable domain, with remaining parts taken from reference TRBV18 and TRBJ1-1, reads NAGVMQNPRHLVRRRGQEARLRCSPMKGHSHVYWYRQLPEEGLKFMVYLQKENIIDESGMPKERFSAEFPKEGPSILRIQQVVRGDSAAYFCASSPQGFGSVNTEAFFGQGTRLTVV.